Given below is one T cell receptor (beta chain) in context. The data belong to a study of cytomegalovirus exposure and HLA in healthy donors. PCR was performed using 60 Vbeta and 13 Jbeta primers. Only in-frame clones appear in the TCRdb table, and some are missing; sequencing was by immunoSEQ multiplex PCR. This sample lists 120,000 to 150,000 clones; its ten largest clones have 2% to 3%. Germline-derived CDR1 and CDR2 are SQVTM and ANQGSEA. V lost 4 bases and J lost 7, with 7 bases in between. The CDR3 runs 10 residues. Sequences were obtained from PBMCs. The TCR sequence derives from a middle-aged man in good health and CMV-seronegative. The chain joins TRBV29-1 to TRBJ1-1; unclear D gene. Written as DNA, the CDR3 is TGCAGCGTTGGTTCGGTTGAAGCTTTCTTT. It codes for CSVGSVEAFF.